The 24 T cell receptor beta chains below were found in one sample sequenced in a study of T cell repertoires in aging, cancer and after chemotherapy (dated by TCRdb to the late 2010s). Sequencing used an Illumina MiSeq. Rearranged TRB sequences spanning V, D and J segments were amplified in a multiplex touch-down PCR with a mixed TRB-A/B primer pool. TCRdb applied fastp at Q25 and MiXCR to the public reads, then kept only in-frame beta chains. Rows are combined by CDR3 protein, so each entry shows the most common genes and DNA. This sample comprises some 15,000 distinct CDR3 sequences, approximately 21% of them detected only once. The ten largest clones represent approximately 5.4% of the sample. Instead of sorted cells or RNA, genomic DNA extracted from peripheral blood served as the source for amplifying TCR beta rearrangements. The sample comprised blood. The receptors derive from a human donor in good health.

In this sample, this clonotype turned up a few times. The chain couples TRBV2 to TRBJ1-5, with D uncertain. V was trimmed by 4 bases and J by 2 bases, leaving 9 bases between them. Germline V lookup: CDR1 SNHLY, CDR2 FYNNEI. CDR3 length: 14 residues. CDR3 loop: CASSADNRNQPQHF. CDR3 nucleotide sequence: TGTGCCAGCAGTGCCGACAACCGCAATCAGCCCCAGCATTTT.

V is TRBV6-5 and J is TRBJ1-1; 9 bases fit TRBD1. J gave up 0 bases and V 4 bases, and 6 bases lay outside the gene matches. The germline V gene encodes CDR1 MNHEY and CDR2 SVGAGI. This CDR3 is built from 16 residues. The CDR3 region has the DNA TGTGCCAGCAGTTGGGGACAGGGCGAGGTGAACACTGAAGCTTTCTTT. Encoded protein: CASSWGQGEVNTEAFF.

This chain connects TRBV18 to TRBJ2-7, with a weak D call TRBD1 (6 bases). Trimming stripped 4 bases from V and 2 bases from J, with 12 bases between. Looked up from germline, CDR1 is KGHSH and CDR2 is LQKENI. The CDR3 contains 14 residues. The chain's CDR3 is CASSRTGPPYEQYF. As DNA, the CDR3 is TGTGCCAGCTCACGAACAGGGCCCCCCTACGAGCAGTACTTC.

By sample fraction, this clonotype is medium-sized. This chain joins TRBV6-5 and TRBJ2-7; 8 nucleotides align to TRBD2. The CDR3 has 13 amino acids. J gave up 0 bases and V 5 bases, and 0 bases lay outside the gene matches. CDR1 MNHEY and CDR2 SVGAGI come from the germline V gene. In DNA, the CDR3 is TGTGCCAGCAGTGCGGGGGGCTCCTACGAGCAGTACTTC. Encoded protein: CASSAGGSYEQYF.

The rearrangement links TRBV12-3 or TRBV12-4 to TRBJ2-7; D is unresolved. V gave up 2 bases and J gave up 7 bases, with 15 bases separating them. This CDR3 has 14 amino acids. The chain's CDR3 is CASSLLPGFGEQYF. As DNA, the CDR3 is TGTGCCAGCAGTTTACTTCCCGGATTCGGGGAGCAGTACTTC.

This clonotype ranks as medium-sized. This rearrangement joins TRBV30 to TRBJ2-7, with D perhaps TRBD1 (5 bases). The V and J ends lost 0 bases and 6 bases respectively, with 15 bases between them. The germline V gene encodes CDR1 GTSNPN and CDR2 SVGIG (reference sequence). The CDR3 consists of 14 residues. In DNA, the CDR3 is TGTGCCTGGAGTGTGGGCAGTCTAAGGGGCGAGCAGTACTTC. It is translated as CAWSVGSLRGEQYF.

This clonotype was seen many times. V usage is TRBV27 and J usage is TRBJ2-1; D is uncertain. Germline CDR1 and CDR2: MNHEY and SMNVEV (reference sequence). The CDR3 consists of 16 residues. The V and J ends lost 4 bases and 0 bases respectively, with 13 bases between them. The CDR3 region is CASSSPTGSSYNEQFF. As DNA, the CDR3 is TGTGCCAGCAGTTCTCCGACCGGAAGCTCCTACAATGAGCAGTTCTTC.

The V and J genes are TRBV19 and TRBJ1-4; 9 bases align to TRBD1. The V and J ends lost 8 bases and 8 bases, in that order; junction bases with no gene match: 12. Germline loops: CDR1 LNHDA, CDR2 SQIVND (reference sequence). The CDR3 spans 15 residues. CDR3 DNA: TGTGCCAGTTGGGGCCCCGGGACAGGGCTAGAAAAACTGTTTTTT. Protein sequence: CASWGPGTGLEKLFF. The full variable domain, completed using reference TRBV19 and TRBJ1-4, is DGGITQSPKYLFRKEGQNVTLSCEQNLNHDAMYWYRQDPGQGLRLIYYSQIVNDFQKGDIAEGYSVSREKKESFPLTVTSAQKNPTAFYLCASWGPGTGLEKLFFGSGTQLSVL.

The chain joins TRBV5-1 to TRBJ1-1, with a tentative D call TRBD1 (5 bases). Germline assignment: CDR1 SGHRS and CDR2 YFSETQ. V lost 6 bases, J lost 1 base, and 13 bases lay in between. The CDR3 consists of 14 residues. This chain's CDR3 is CASTPGAGNTEAFF. The CDR3 region has the DNA TGCGCCAGCACCCCCGGGGCAGGGAACACTGAAGCTTTCTTT. The full variable domain, with the rest looked up from reference TRBV5-1 and TRBJ1-1, is KAGVTQTPRYLIKTRGQQVTLSCSPISGHRSVSWYQQTPGQGLQFLFEYFSETQRNKGNFPGRFSGRQFSNSRSEMNVSTLELGDSALYLCASTPGAGNTEAFFGQGTRLTVV.

A note on this clonotype: A read error may account for a junction end that differs from germline. The chain employs TRBV12-3 or TRBV12-4 and TRBJ2-2; D may be TRBD2 (6 bases). The CDR3 length is 17 residues. The CDR3 nucleotides read TGTGCCAGCAGTCACCCGGCAGGGACTGGGAACACCGGGGTGCTGTTTTTT. Its protein is CASSHPAGTGNTGVLFF.

This clonotype is categorized as medium-sized. The V call is TRBV30, the J call TRBJ2-2; D is ambiguous. V was trimmed by 3 bases and J by 7 bases, leaving 9 bases between them. CDR1 is GTSNPN, CDR2 SVGIG, per germline (reference sequence). There are 12 residues in the CDR3. The CDR3 region has the DNA TGTGCCTGGAGCCCCTATGGCGGGGAGCTGTTTTTT. This gives the protein CAWSPYGGELFF.

This clonotype was counted between two and nine times. The gene calls are TRBV18 and TRBJ1-5; D gene uncertain. The CDR3 loop spans 13 amino acids. V was shortened by 6 bases and J by 7 bases, with 13 bases between the two germline ends. Germline CDR1 reads KGHSH; CDR2 reads LQKENI. In DNA form, the CDR3 reads TGTGCCAGCTCTCCAAACCGGGAACAGCCCCAGCATTTT. It yields the protein CASSPNREQPQHF.

The rearrangement joins TRBV5-1 to TRBJ1-1; possibly TRBD1 for D (6 bases). Trimming took 0 bases from V and 1 from J, leaving 7 bases between them. Germline V lookup: CDR1 SGHRS, CDR2 YFSETQ. This CDR3 has 14 amino acids. The CDR3 protein is CASSLAQGNTEAFF. CDR3 DNA sequence: TGCGCCAGCAGCTTGGCACAGGGGAACACTGAAGCTTTCTTT.

By sample fraction, this clonotype is medium-sized. CDR3 protein: CSVMDSGYTF. The CDR3 DNA reads as TGCAGCGTAATGGACAGTGGCTACACCTTC. The chain is built from TRBV29-1 and TRBJ1-2; TRBD1 is a possible D gene (6 bases). The germline CDR1 and CDR2 sequences are SQVTM and ANQGSEA. The V gene lost 6 bases and the J gene lost 7 bases, with 9 bases spanning the gap. The CDR3 consists of 10 residues.

By share of the sample, this clonotype is medium-sized. The CDR3 is CATSRRQGSSPLHF. The CDR3 nucleotides are TGTGCCACCAGCAGGCGGCAGGGAAGTTCACCCCTCCACTTT. The chain links TRBV15 to TRBJ1-6; D perhaps matches TRBD1 (5 bases). The CDR3 has 14 amino acids. The ends were cut back, 3 bases at V and 9 bases at J, with 12 bases in the middle. Germline lookup yields CDR1 LNHNV and CDR2 YYDKDF (reference sequence).

Comments on this clonotype: One end of the junction fails to match germline, which may point to a read error. The CDR3 loop reads CASSEWRQGWDKNIQYF. CDR3 DNA: TGTGCCAGCAGTGAATGGAGGCAGGGGTGGGACAAAAACATTCAGTACTTC. The V and J genes are TRBV10-3 and TRBJ2-4; D might be TRBD1 (6 bases). The CDR3 loop spans 17 amino acids. Per germline, CDR1 ENHRY and CDR2 SYGVKD.

This sequence joins TRBV20-1 and TRBJ2-5; the D gene could be TRBD1 or TRBD2 (6 bases each). The V end was cut by 6 bases, the J end by 2 bases, with 16 bases between. The CDR3 runs to 14 residues. CDR1 is DFQATT and CDR2 is SNEGSKA in the germline V gene (reference sequence). Here the CDR3 DNA reads TGCAGTGCCGCATCGGGGGCCGGACAAGAGACCCAGTACTTC. It is translated as CSAASGAGQETQYF.

CDR3 DNA: TGTGCCAGCACCTGGGACAGGGGGCGCGGGTATGGCTACACCTTC. It codes for CASTWDRGRGYGYTF. The chain carries TRBV2 and TRBJ1-2, with 12 bases matching TRBD1. This CDR3 has 15 residues. Per the germline V gene, CDR1 is SNHLY and CDR2 is FYNNEI. J gave up 5 bases and V 7 bases, and 8 bases lay outside the gene matches.

This clonotype has a count of ten or more. The chain carries TRBV10-1 and TRBJ1-2, with TRBD1 identical over 8 bases. The CDR3 covers 13 residues. Germline V gives CDR1 WNHNN, CDR2 SYGVQD (reference sequence). With 5 bases clipped from V and 7 bases from J, the junction kept 6 bases outside the gene matches. CDR3 sequence (DNA): TGCGCCAGCAGTACAGGGGGTTATGGTGGCTACACCTTC. This translates into CASSTGGYGGYTF.

A few counts support this clonotype. The rearrangement joins TRBV7-2 to TRBJ2-3; 15 nucleotides match TRBD2. Unmatched junction bases numbered 7, after V lost 5 bases and J lost 4 bases. The germline V gene has CDR1 SGHTA and CDR2 FQGNSA. The CDR3 runs 17 residues. CDR3 in DNA: TGTGCCAGCAGCCGGGGACTAGCGGGGGGCGTCCCAGATACGCAGTATTTT. Protein: CASSRGLAGGVPDTQYF.

Within the sample, this clonotype is medium-sized. The chain has TRBV18 and TRBJ2-7, with TRBD1 matching over 7 bases. The CDR3 runs to 12 residues. Unmatched junction bases numbered 0, after V lost 4 bases and J lost 3 bases. CDR1 and CDR2 (germline): KGHSH, LQKENI. CDR3 nucleotide sequence: TGTGCCAGCTCACGGGACAGCTACGAGCAGTACTTC. Residues: CASSRDSYEQYF.

Judged by abundance, this clonotype is medium-sized. CDR3 sequence reads: CSAAQGTNTEAFF. The CDR3 nucleotides are TGCAGCGCAGCACAGGGGACGAACACTGAAGCTTTCTTT. The chain has TRBV29-1 and TRBJ1-1; 7 nucleotides agree with TRBD1. In germline, CDR1 is SQVTM, CDR2 ANQGSEA. Germline trimming cut 7 bases from V and 1 base from J; bases unmatched to any gene: 6. This CDR3 is built from 13 residues.

The rearrangement links TRBV4-3 to TRBJ1-2; D not certain. CDR3 length: 13 residues. Germline lookup yields CDR1 LGHNA and CDR2 YSLEER. V gave up 6 bases and J gave up 0 bases, with 8 bases separating them. The CDR3 coding sequence is TGCGCCAGCAGTCGAAACCCTAACTATGGCTACACCTTC. It encodes CASSRNPNYGYTF.

Concerning this clonotype itself: This may be a read error: a much more frequent sequence differs by one nucleotide. V usage is TRBV20-1 and J usage is TRBJ2-7; maybe TRBD1 (5 bases). The V gene lost 5 bases and the J gene lost 5 bases, with 16 bases spanning the gap. This CDR3 comprises 13 residues. Germline V gene lookup returns CDR1 DFQATT and CDR2 SNEGSKA (reference sequence). DNA of the CDR3: TGCAGTGCTCCGAGGAAAGGGGTGGACGAGCAGTACTTC. It codes for CSAPRKGVDEQYF.